This T cell receptor beta chain emerged from a study of T cell changes during pregnancy in multiple sclerosis. Clones were sequenced by immunoSEQ multiplex PCR, and TCRdb holds only the in-frame ones, with some missing. The repertoire holds about 75,000 clones, with 89% as singletons. A single count supports this clone. Trimming removed 3 bases from V and 0 bases from J; junction bases left unmatched: 6. The CDR3 covers 16 residues. Germline CDR1 is LNHDA and CDR2 is SQIVND (reference sequence). The receptor was isolated from a female donor in good health, enrolled as a control in a pregnancy study. Sequenced material: peripheral blood, taken in the first trimester of pregnancy. V and J are TRBV19 and TRBJ2-7; 9 nucleotides agree with TRBD2. CDR3: CASSMSLAGPSYEQYF. The CDR3 nucleotides read TGTGCCAGTAGTATGAGTCTAGCGGGGCCCTCCTACGAGCAGTACTTC.